Listed below are T cell receptor beta chains from one sample, sequenced in a study of cytomegalovirus exposure and HLA in healthy donors. TCRdb's copy holds only in-frame clones and misses some; the assay was immunoSEQ multiplex PCR. The data show around 150,000 clones, with 61% seen just once and about 1.8% held by the top ten. The sample taken for sequencing was PBMCs. Receptor source: a male donor in good health and CMV-seronegative. The CDR3 runs from the conserved cysteine through the conserved F or W. D genes are given only for firm matches. Not every row has a clone size; where given, it reads once, few, many or a size class.

clone size: few
V gene: TRBV7-2
J gene: TRBJ1-2
D gene: TRBD1
CDR3 protein: CASSEDREYGYTF
CDR3 DNA: TGTGCCAGCAGCGAGGACAGGGAGTATGGCTACACCTTC

clone size: once
V gene: TRBV6-1
J gene: TRBJ2-1
D gene: TRBD2
CDR3 protein: CASTPRTSGGEQFF
CDR3 DNA: TGTGCCAGCACCCCAAGGACTAGCGGGGGCGAGCAGTTCTTC

clone size: -
V gene: TRBV19
J gene: TRBJ1-5
D gene: -
CDR3 protein: CASSRQVEQPQHF
CDR3 DNA: TGTGCCAGTAGTCGACAGGTAGAACAGCCCCAGCATTTT

clone size: few
V gene: TRBV4-1
J gene: TRBJ2-3
D gene: TRBD2
CDR3 protein: CASSQGSGGTDTQYF
CDR3 DNA: TGCGCCAGCAGCCAAGGAAGCGGGGGGACAGATACGCAGTATTTT

clone size: -
V gene: TRBV19
J gene: TRBJ1-5
D gene: -
CDR3 protein: CASSVASNQPQHF
CDR3 DNA: TGTGCCAGTAGTGTGGCTAGCAATCAGCCCCAGCATTTT

clone size: -
V gene: TRBV6-1
J gene: TRBJ1-6
D gene: -
CDR3 protein: CASSGISLGANSPLHF
CDR3 DNA: TGTGCCAGCAGTGGGATAAGCTTGGGGGCCAATTCACCCCTCCACTTT

clone size: few
V gene: TRBV23-1
J gene: TRBJ2-7
D gene: -
CDR3 protein: CASSSDSREYF
CDR3 DNA: TGCGCCAGCAGTTCGGACAGTCGCGAGTACTTC

clone size: few
V gene: TRBV7-9
J gene: TRBJ1-4
D gene: TRBD1
CDR3 protein: CASSVHRTGTREKLFF
CDR3 DNA: TGTGCCAGCAGCGTACATAGGACAGGGACGCGAGAAAAACTGTTTTTT

clone size: few
V gene: TRBV5-6
J gene: TRBJ2-2
D gene: TRBD2
CDR3 protein: CASSLPSGGELFF
CDR3 DNA: TGTGCCAGCAGCCTCCCTAGCGGGGGGGAGCTGTTTTTT

clone size: -
V gene: TRBV11-2
J gene: TRBJ1-1
D gene: TRBD1
CDR3 protein: CASSLQGAEAFF
CDR3 DNA: TGTGCCAGCAGCTTGCAGGGGGCTGAAGCTTTCTTT

clone size: -
V gene: TRBV7-9
J gene: TRBJ2-6
D gene: TRBD1
CDR3 protein: CASSSTGRTSGANVLTF
CDR3 DNA: TGTGCCAGCAGCTCGACAGGGCGAACCTCTGGGGCCAACGTCCTGACTTTC

clone size: -
V gene: TRBV9
J gene: TRBJ2-1
D gene: TRBD2
CDR3 protein: CASSASGTRPNEQFF
CDR3 DNA: TGTGCCAGCAGCGCGTCCGGGACTAGACCCAATGAGCAGTTCTTC

clone size: few
V gene: TRBV30
J gene: TRBJ1-2
D gene: -
CDR3 protein: CAWSGQGEYTF
CDR3 DNA: TGTGCCTGGAGTGGGCAGGGTGAGTACACCTTC

clone size: -
V gene: TRBV5-4
J gene: TRBJ1-6
D gene: -
CDR3 protein: CASSLGQPANSPLHF
CDR3 DNA: TGTGCCAGCAGCTTGGGACAGCCCGCAAATTCACCCCTCCACTTT

clone size: few
V gene: TRBV2
J gene: TRBJ1-1
D gene: -
CDR3 protein: CASSEQGGWAEAFF
CDR3 DNA: TGTGCCAGCAGTGAACAGGGAGGGTGGGCTGAAGCTTTCTTT

clone size: -
V gene: TRBV5-1
J gene: TRBJ2-7
D gene: TRBD1
CDR3 protein: CASSLGDRTYEQYF
CDR3 DNA: TGCGCCAGCAGCTTAGGGGACAGAACCTACGAGCAGTACTTC

clone size: -
V gene: TRBV5-1
J gene: TRBJ1-2
D gene: -
CDR3 protein: CASSLAEGRDGYTF
CDR3 DNA: TGCGCCAGCAGCTTGGCAGAGGGTAGGGATGGCTACACCTTC

clone size: once
V gene: TRBV7-2
J gene: TRBJ2-7
D gene: TRBD2
CDR3 protein: CASSPMTSGSSYEQYF
CDR3 DNA: TGTGCCAGCAGCCCCATGACTAGCGGGTCATCCTACGAGCAGTACTTC

clone size: -
V gene: TRBV4-3
J gene: TRBJ1-6
D gene: -
CDR3 protein: CASSQDPSRVNSPLHF
CDR3 DNA: TGCGCCAGCAGCCAAGATCCGTCCAGGGTGAACTCACCCCTCCACTTT

clone size: -
V gene: TRBV6-5
J gene: TRBJ2-5
D gene: TRBD1
CDR3 protein: CASTSGQGASQYF
CDR3 DNA: TGTGCCAGCACATCGGGACAGGGGGCAAGCCAGTACTTC

clone size: -
V gene: TRBV4-1
J gene: TRBJ1-5
D gene: TRBD1
CDR3 protein: CASSQDRGSQPQHF
CDR3 DNA: TGCGCCAGCAGCCAGGACAGGGGGAGTCAGCCCCAGCATTTT

clone size: -
V gene: TRBV7-9
J gene: TRBJ1-3
D gene: TRBD1
CDR3 protein: CASSPKDRAGNTIYF
CDR3 DNA: TGTGCCAGCAGCCCAAAGGACAGGGCCGGAAACACCATATATTTT

clone size: -
V gene: TRBV7-3
J gene: TRBJ2-7
D gene: -
CDR3 protein: CASSANGGDYEQYF
CDR3 DNA: TGTGCCAGCAGCGCAAATGGCGGGGACTACGAGCAGTACTTC

clone size: -
V gene: TRBV28
J gene: TRBJ2-1
D gene: -
CDR3 protein: CASSSAWGLASNEQFF
CDR3 DNA: TGTGCCAGCAGTTCCGCTTGGGGACTGGCATCCAATGAGCAGTTCTTC

clone size: -
V gene: TRBV2
J gene: TRBJ1-4
D gene: -
CDR3 protein: CASRAREGTNEKLFF
CDR3 DNA: TGCGCCAGCCGCGCCAGGGAAGGAACTAATGAAAAACTGTTTTTT

clone size: -
V gene: TRBV19
J gene: TRBJ1-5
D gene: -
CDR3 protein: CASSITPGTPSYQPQHF
CDR3 DNA: TGTGCCAGTAGTATTACACCCGGGACACCCAGCTATCAGCCCCAGCATTTT

clone size: -
V gene: TRBV10-3
J gene: TRBJ1-2
D gene: TRBD1
CDR3 protein: CAIGTGTVYGYTF
CDR3 DNA: TGTGCCATCGGAACCGGGACAGTCTATGGCTACACCTTC

clone size: -
V gene: TRBV6-5
J gene: TRBJ2-7
D gene: -
CDR3 protein: CASSYNQGSHEQYF
CDR3 DNA: TGTGCCAGCAGCTACAACCAGGGATCCCACGAGCAGTACTTC

clone size: few
V gene: TRBV6-5
J gene: TRBJ1-3
D gene: -
CDR3 protein: CASSYGPGDSGNTIYF
CDR3 DNA: TGTGCCAGCAGTTACGGCCCGGGGGACTCTGGAAACACCATATATTTT

clone size: -
V gene: TRBV11-3
J gene: TRBJ2-1
D gene: TRBD2
CDR3 protein: CASSLERSASGGGVHEQFF
CDR3 DNA: TGTGCCAGCAGCTTAGAACGCTCGGCTAGCGGGGGGGGAGTCCATGAGCAGTTCTTC

clone size: few
V gene: TRBV7-9
J gene: TRBJ1-1
D gene: -
CDR3 protein: CASSSDRNMNTEAFF
CDR3 DNA: TGTGCCAGCAGCTCAGACAGGAACATGAACACTGAAGCTTTCTTT

clone size: -
V gene: TRBV19
J gene: TRBJ2-7
D gene: TRBD1
CDR3 protein: CASRQTGGSLEQYF
CDR3 DNA: TGTGCCAGTAGGCAGACAGGGGGTTCGTTGGAGCAGTACTTC

clone size: -
V gene: TRBV7-8
J gene: TRBJ1-2
D gene: TRBD1
CDR3 protein: CASSLRQGLYGYTF
CDR3 DNA: TGTGCCAGCAGCTTACGACAGGGGTTGTATGGCTACACCTTC

clone size: -
V gene: TRBV7-3
J gene: TRBJ2-1
D gene: -
CDR3 protein: CASSLASGELQFF
CDR3 DNA: TGTGCCAGCAGCTTAGCTTCGGGGGAATTGCAGTTCTTC

clone size: -
V gene: TRBV4-3
J gene: TRBJ2-7
D gene: -
CDR3 protein: CASSQVGRTYEQYF
CDR3 DNA: TGCGCCAGCAGCCAAGTGGGCAGAACCTACGAGCAGTACTTC

clone size: -
V gene: TRBV2
J gene: TRBJ1-3
D gene: -
CDR3 protein: CASSEWPSSGNTIYF
CDR3 DNA: TGTGCCAGCAGTGAATGGCCCAGCTCTGGAAACACCATATATTTT

clone size: -
V gene: TRBV27
J gene: TRBJ2-5
D gene: TRBD2
CDR3 protein: CASSLQGLEGLQYF
CDR3 DNA: TGTGCCAGCAGTCTCCAGGGACTAGAGGGGCTCCAGTACTTC

clone size: -
V gene: TRBV19
J gene: TRBJ2-3
D gene: TRBD2
CDR3 protein: CASSRGGADTQYF
CDR3 DNA: TGTGCCAGTAGCCGGGGGGGCGCAGATACGCAGTATTTT

clone size: once
V gene: TRBV28
J gene: TRBJ2-1
D gene: TRBD1
CDR3 protein: CASSLYRQGVVGNEQFF
CDR3 DNA: TGTGCCAGCAGTTTATATCGACAGGGGGTGGTAGGCAATGAGCAGTTCTTC

clone size: -
V gene: TRBV28
J gene: TRBJ2-7
D gene: -
CDR3 protein: CASSFSGFAYEQYF
CDR3 DNA: TGTGCCAGCAGTTTTTCGGGGTTTGCCTACGAGCAGTACTTC

clone size: -
V gene: TRBV6-5
J gene: TRBJ2-1
D gene: -
CDR3 protein: CASSYLPRLDNEQFF
CDR3 DNA: TGTGCCAGCAGTTACCTACCGCGACTCGACAATGAGCAGTTCTTC

clone size: -
V gene: TRBV5-1
J gene: TRBJ1-1
D gene: TRBD1
CDR3 protein: CASSSGTVREAFF
CDR3 DNA: TGCGCCAGCAGCTCCGGGACAGTCCGTGAAGCTTTCTTT

clone size: once
V gene: TRBV5-1
J gene: TRBJ2-1
D gene: TRBD1
CDR3 protein: CASSLEPGQSYNEQFF
CDR3 DNA: TGCGCCAGCAGCCTGGAGCCGGGACAGTCCTACAATGAGCAGTTCTTC

clone size: few
V gene: TRBV7-2
J gene: TRBJ1-5
D gene: TRBD1
CDR3 protein: CASRLDRGNQPQHF
CDR3 DNA: TGTGCCAGCAGACTAGACAGGGGCAATCAGCCCCAGCATTTT

clone size: -
V gene: TRBV6-6
J gene: TRBJ1-2
D gene: -
CDR3 protein: CASSYFPRDYGYTF
CDR3 DNA: TGTGCCAGCAGTTACTTTCCCAGGGACTATGGCTACACCTTC

clone size: few
V gene: TRBV7-7
J gene: TRBJ2-2
D gene: -
CDR3 protein: CASSLRNTGELFF
CDR3 DNA: TGTGCCAGCAGCTTGCGGAACACCGGGGAGCTGTTTTTT

clone size: -
V gene: TRBV15
J gene: TRBJ2-7
D gene: -
CDR3 protein: CATSRDPGLTYEQYF
CDR3 DNA: TGTGCCACCAGCAGAGATCCAGGGTTAACCTACGAGCAGTACTTC

clone size: -
V gene: TRBV2
J gene: TRBJ1-4
D gene: -
CDR3 protein: CASSGLPNEKLFF
CDR3 DNA: TGTGCCAGCAGTGGGCTGCCTAATGAAAAACTGTTTTTT

clone size: -
V gene: TRBV5-1
J gene: TRBJ1-2
D gene: TRBD1
CDR3 protein: CASSLGTGDYYGYTF
CDR3 DNA: TGCGCCAGCAGCTTGGGGACAGGCGACTACTATGGCTACACCTTC

clone size: -
V gene: TRBV6-4
J gene: TRBJ1-5
D gene: -
CDR3 protein: CASSDSIGQGNQPQHF
CDR3 DNA: TGTGCCAGCAGTGACTCGATAGGGCAGGGAAATCAGCCCCAGCATTTT

clone size: -
V gene: TRBV7-9
J gene: TRBJ1-5
D gene: -
CDR3 protein: CASSYTGNQPQHF
CDR3 DNA: TGTGCCAGCAGCTACACAGGGAATCAGCCCCAGCATTTT

clone size: -
V gene: TRBV5-1
J gene: TRBJ1-1
D gene: TRBD1
CDR3 protein: CACSLLPGGKNTEAFF
CDR3 DNA: TGCGCCTGCAGCTTGCTTCCAGGGGGAAAGAACACTGAAGCTTTCTTT

clone size: -
V gene: TRBV6-1
J gene: TRBJ1-1
D gene: -
CDR3 protein: CASSLGGAEAFF
CDR3 DNA: TGTGCCAGCAGCCTAGGGGGGGCTGAAGCTTTCTTT

clone size: -
V gene: TRBV2
J gene: TRBJ2-2
D gene: -
CDR3 protein: CASSEGRSSDTGELFF
CDR3 DNA: TGTGCCAGCAGTGAAGGGAGGTCTTCGGACACCGGGGAGCTGTTTTTT

clone size: -
V gene: TRBV7-3
J gene: TRBJ2-6
D gene: -
CDR3 protein: CASSAQDSLSGANVLTF
CDR3 DNA: TGTGCCAGCAGCGCCCAGGACTCCCTCTCTGGGGCCAACGTCCTGACTTTC